This T cell receptor beta chain is from a study of patients and donors after allogeneic stem cell transplantation. Trimming took 6 bases from V and 7 from J; bases not matched to a gene: 6. Germline lookup yields CDR1 MNHEY and CDR2 SMNVEV (reference sequence). The CDR3 spans 13 residues. TCRdb called the RT-PCR reads again in MiXCR, with one record for every CDR3 protein. Altogether approximately 430,000 distinct CDR3 sequences are present, about a sixth being singletons, with the ten largest covering just over 7%. The J gene is TRBJ2-1, the V gene TRBV27; 7 nucleotides line up with TRBD1. The sample comprised blood, either unsorted or a sorted T cell fraction (not recorded which). This clonotype originated in a human donor who was either an allogeneic HSCT recipient or a stem cell or donor lymphocyte infusion donor (not recorded which). It is not recorded whose cells these are; they may come from a transplant donor. The CDR3 nucleotides are TGTGCCAGCAGCTCAACAGGGGAAAATGAGCAGTTCTTC. It encodes CASSSTGENEQFF.